Below, one T cell receptor (beta chain) is given with its context. The record originates from a study of blood T cell repertoires in COVID-19. Study summary: Sample material is recorded as cDNA or gDNA derived from T cells, B-cell-depleted T cells, or PBMCs.

Method: immunoSEQ multiplex PCR; TCRdb's copy keeps in-frame clones and lacks some. The data show 250,000 to 350,000 clones, 65% to 85% seen once. Trimming took off 3 bases at V and 4 bases at J, with 9 bases between the two ends. Germline assignment: CDR1 KGHSH and CDR2 LQKENI. The CDR3 totals 14 residues. The chain combines TRBV18 with TRBJ1-4; D ambiguous. The source of this sequence is a woman between 45 and 60 years old with acute or convalescent COVID-19. Material for sequencing was peripheral blood. Here the CDR3 reads CASSPNWSNEKLFF. In nucleotides, the CDR3 is TGTGCCAGCTCACCCAACTGGAGTAATGAAAAACTGTTTTTT.